What follows are 28 T cell receptor beta chains derived from one specimen sequenced in a study of cytomegalovirus exposure and HLA in healthy donors (dated by TCRdb to 2016 to 2017). Library construction relied on the immunoSEQ multiplex PCR assay. This immuneACCESS table, as held by TCRdb, lists in-frame sequences with V and J called but not all clones. Of the missing ones, under half trace to an unresolved V gene in checked studies; the others have no known cause. The sample table holds 100,000 to 150,000 clones, of which roughly 94% were seen once. Approximately 1.3% of the sample is taken by the ten largest. The sequenced material came from PBMCs. The receptor source for this set is a woman under 30 in good health and CMV-seronegative.

This sequence joins TRBV28 and TRBJ1-2; 7 bases are shared with TRBD1. The germline V gene encodes CDR1 MDHEN and CDR2 SYDVKM. With V trimmed by 3 bases and J by 4 bases, 8 bases remained unmatched. The CDR3 runs to 15 residues. The DNA of the CDR3 is TGTGCCAGCAGTTTCTCGGACAGGCCCCGCTATGGCTACACCTTC. Its protein is CASSFSDRPRYGYTF.

This clone was seen a few times. Other DNA sequences of this sample code for an identical CDR3. The chain uses TRBV27 and TRBJ1-5; D is unresolved. Germline CDR1 MNHEY, CDR2 SMNVEV (reference sequence). The CDR3 sequence is 13 residues long. Trimming took 1 base from V and 6 from J, leaving 7 bases between them. CDR3 protein: CASSLLGGQPQHF. The CDR3 bases are TGTGCCAGCAGTTTATTAGGCGGTCAGCCCCAGCATTTT.

The J gene is TRBJ1-6, the V gene TRBV9; 11 bases match TRBD1. Germline CDR1 is SGDLS and CDR2 is YYNGEE. The CDR3 has 16 residues. J gave up 7 bases and V 0 bases, and 3 bases lay outside the gene matches. CDR3 bases: TGTGCCAGCAGCGTAGCAGGGACAGGGGGGAATTCACCCCTCCACTTT. Amino acid sequence: CASSVAGTGGNSPLHF.

The chain has TRBV7-6 and TRBJ1-5; D is undetermined. V lost 2 bases and J lost 9, with 11 bases in between. The CDR3 contains 13 residues. In germline, CDR1 is SGHVS, CDR2 FNYEAQ. The CDR3: CASSLPEKMPQHF. CDR3 DNA sequence: TGTGCCAGCAGCTTACCCGAGAAAATGCCCCAGCATTTT.

The chain carries TRBV30 and TRBJ1-5; TRBD1 matches at 10 bases. The CDR3 is 15 amino acids. Trimming removed 2 bases from V and 6 bases from J; junction bases left unmatched: 7. Germline V gene lookup returns CDR1 GTSNPN and CDR2 SVGIG (reference sequence). The CDR3 DNA is TGTGCCTGGAGTCTTGGGACAGGGGCGGCTCAGCCCCAGCATTTT. It translates to CAWSLGTGAAQPQHF.

This chain uses TRBV19 with TRBJ2-6; 9 bases line up with TRBD1. V lost 7 bases and J lost 0; bases outside the gene matches: 4. CDR3 length equals 16 residues. The V gene's germline CDR1 is LNHDA and CDR2 SQIVND (reference sequence). CDR3 sequence: CASMGQGASGANVLTF. As DNA, the CDR3 is TGTGCCAGTATGGGACAGGGAGCCTCTGGGGCCAACGTCCTGACTTTC. The full variable domain, rest sourced from reference TRBV19 and TRBJ2-6, is DGGITQSPKYLFRKEGQNVTLSCEQNLNHDAMYWYRQDPGQGLRLIYYSQIVNDFQKGDIAEGYSVSREKKESFPLTVTSAQKNPTAFYLCASMGQGASGANVLTFGAGSRLTVL.

The J gene is TRBJ2-7, the V gene TRBV7-3, with 7 bases identical to TRBD2. The V gene end was trimmed by 2 bases and the J gene end by 2 bases; junction bases not matched to a gene: 12. The CDR3 contains 17 residues. Germline V CDR1 and CDR2: SGHTA, FQGTGA. Here the CDR3 reads CASSLQGVASGAYEQYF. CDR3 DNA sequence: TGTGCCAGCAGCTTACAGGGAGTGGCTAGCGGTGCCTACGAGCAGTACTTC. The full variable domain, rest sourced from reference TRBV7-3 and TRBJ2-7, is GAGVSQTPSNKVTEKGKYVELRCDPISGHTALYWYRQSLGQGPEFLIYFQGTGAADDSGLPNDRFFAVRPEGSVSTLKIQRTERGDSAVYLCASSLQGVASGAYEQYFGPGTRLTVT.

V gene TRBV7-3 combines with J gene TRBJ1-1, with D perhaps matching TRBD1 (5 bases). The length of the CDR3 is 15 residues. The germline V and J ends were trimmed by 2 bases and 1 base, with 11 bases remaining between them. Germline V gene data show CDR1 as SGHTA and CDR2 as FQGTGA. The CDR3 sequence: CASSLWLGPNTEAFF. The CDR3 DNA sequence: TGTGCCAGCAGCTTATGGCTGGGGCCGAACACTGAAGCTTTCTTT.

This chain joins TRBV7-8 and TRBJ2-7; 14 bases match TRBD2. CDR1 SGHVS and CDR2 FQNEAQ come from the germline V gene. This CDR3 region has 16 residues. V lost 5 bases and J lost 2; bases outside the gene matches: 5. The CDR3 is CASSPTSGRAPYEQYF. The CDR3 coding sequence is TGTGCCAGCAGCCCGACTAGCGGGAGGGCCCCCTACGAGCAGTACTTC.

In this sample, this clone turned up once. V and J are TRBV2 and TRBJ2-7, with a tentative D call TRBD2 (6 bases). There are 14 residues in the CDR3. Between the trimmed V and J ends, which lost 3 bases and 7 bases, there was a span of 16 bases. The germline gives CDR1 SNHLY, CDR2 FYNNEI. The CDR3 sequence: CASSEPAGSGEQYF. In DNA, the CDR3 is TGTGCCAGCAGTGAGCCAGCGGGTTCGGGTGAGCAGTACTTC.

In its sample, this clone was seen once. The V and J genes are TRBV28 and TRBJ1-6; maybe TRBD1 (5 bases). The germline gives CDR1 MDHEN, CDR2 SYDVKM. Deletions cut 2 bases from V and 9 bases from J, with 11 bases between. The CDR3 spans 14 residues. CDR3 protein: CASSLDQGGSPLHF. The CDR3 DNA sequence: TGTGCCAGCAGTTTAGATCAGGGCGGTTCACCCCTCCACTTT.

The V call is TRBV1, the J call TRBJ2-5; whether TRBD1, the table's D call, matches the DNA was not checked. TRBV1 is designated a pseudogene. The CDR3 loop spans 16 amino acids. The CDR3 is CTSSHKGGGAQETQYF. The CDR3 DNA follows: TGCACCAGCAGCCACAAAGGGGGCGGGGCCCAAGAGACCCAGTACTTC.

This clone appeared once. The V and J genes are TRBV6-4 and TRBJ2-1; unclear D gene. The CDR3 runs to 13 residues. Germline V CDR1 and CDR2: MRHNA, SNTAGT. V lost 4 bases to trimming and J lost 7 bases, with 11 bases between them. CDR3 sequence (DNA): TGTGCCAGCAGTGTTAAATTACTAAATGAGCAGTTCTTC. Translated: CASSVKLLNEQFF.

The chain is built from TRBV12-1 and TRBJ1-5; the D call TRBD1 from the table was never checked on the DNA. TRBV12-1 is shown as a pseudogene. This CDR3 comprises 15 residues. CDR3 in DNA: TGTGCCAGCAGCTGGAGGACAGAAATAATGCAGCCCCAGCATTTT. It yields the protein CASSWRTEIMQPQHF.

This chain connects TRBV4-2 to TRBJ2-1; the D gene is possibly TRBD2 (6 bases). The length of the CDR3 is 17 residues. Germline CDR1 is LGHNA and CDR2 is YNFKEQ. The V and J ends lost 6 bases and 4 bases respectively, with 22 bases between them. DNA for the CDR3: TGTGCCAGCAGATACATATACCGGGACTCCACTTACAATGAGCAGTTCTTC. Translated, it gives CASRYIYRDSTYNEQFF.

This chain connects TRBV10-2 to TRBJ2-7; the D gene is possibly TRBD1 (5 bases). The V end was cut by 4 bases, the J end by 3 bases, with 10 bases between. The CDR3 contains 13 residues. CDR1 is WSHSY, CDR2 SAAADI, per germline. The CDR3 nucleotides are TGCGCCAGCAGTGGGGGCTCAGGCTACGAGCAGTACTTC. This sequence encodes CASSGGSGYEQYF.

This chain connects TRBV19 to TRBJ1-2; D call uncertain. This CDR3 spans 16 amino acids. Trimming shortened V by 7 bases and J by 3 bases, and 21 bases separated the two germline ends. CDR1 is LNHDA and CDR2 is SQIVND in the germline V gene (reference sequence). The CDR3 reads CASTMDRPGLYYGYTF. DNA of the CDR3: TGTGCCAGTACAATGGACCGGCCCGGACTTTACTATGGCTACACCTTC.

This chain joins TRBV2 and TRBJ1-1, with D possibly TRBD1 on 5 matching bases. Trimming removed 1 base at V and 7 bases at J, with 16 bases between. Germline V CDR1 and CDR2: SNHLY, FYNNEI. This CDR3 contains 15 residues. CDR3 DNA sequence: TGTGCCAGCAGTGAAGAGTGGGGGGGAATCATTGAAGCTTTCTTT. The encoded protein is CASSEEWGGIIEAFF.

In nucleotides, the CDR3 is TGTGCCAGCAGCTTGACAGAAACCTACGAGCAGTACTTC. As protein: CASSLTETYEQYF. The chain links TRBV5-5 to TRBJ2-7; D is uncertain. CDR1 is SGHKS and CDR2 is YYEKEE in the germline V gene (reference sequence). The CDR3 is made up of 13 amino acids. V lost 1 base and J 2 bases, leaving 7 bases between the germline ends.

CDR3 coding DNA: TGTGCCAGCACGGGGAACACTGAAGCTTTCTTT. Translation: CASTGNTEAFF. The chain has TRBV6-1 and TRBJ1-1, with D unclear. The CDR3 runs to 11 residues. The ends were cut back, 7 bases at V and 1 base at J, with 4 bases in the middle. Germline CDR1 is MNHNS and CDR2 is SASEGT.

The chain links TRBV5-4 to TRBJ2-5; 8 bases are shared with TRBD1. CDR1 and CDR2 (germline): SGHNT, YYREEE (reference sequence). The CDR3 length is 14 residues. Trimming at V came to 4 bases and at J to 2 bases, leaving 4 bases not matched to a gene. The chain's CDR3 is CASSPRQGQETQYF. The DNA of the CDR3 is TGTGCCAGCAGCCCTAGACAGGGGCAAGAGACCCAGTACTTC.

The V gene is TRBV30, the J gene TRBJ1-1, with a weak D call TRBD1 (6 bases). The V gene's germline CDR1 is GTSNPN and CDR2 SVGIG (reference sequence). The CDR3 is made up of 15 amino acids. V was trimmed by 0 bases and J by 4 bases, leaving 15 bases between them. In DNA, the CDR3 is TGTGCCTGGAGTGTCGGACAGCGAGGGAGCACTGAAGCTTTCTTT. Amino acids: CAWSVGQRGSTEAFF. Full variable domain (outside the CDR3, taken from reference TRBV30 and TRBJ1-1): SQTIHQWPATLVQPVGSPLSLECTVEGTSNPNLYWYRQAAGRGLQLLFYSVGIGQISSEVPQNLSASRPQDRQFILSSKKLLLSDSGFYLCAWSVGQRGSTEAFFGQGTRLTVV.

This rearrangement joins TRBV7-9 to TRBJ1-1; D gene uncertain. Germline V lookup: CDR1 SEHNR, CDR2 FQNEAQ (reference sequence). Trimming took 4 bases from V and 5 from J, leaving 11 bases between them. The CDR3 totals 13 residues. As DNA, the CDR3 is TGTGCCAGCAGCTCCCAAGGCGGGACTGAAGCTTTCTTT. It codes for CASSSQGGTEAFF.

This clone is a singleton in its sample. The V gene is TRBV5-6, the J gene TRBJ2-7; 11 bases map to TRBD2. Germline CDR1 SGHDT, CDR2 YYEEEE. Losses at the gene ends were 3 bases for V and 1 base for J; bases not matched to a gene: 9. The CDR3 spans 17 residues. The CDR3 DNA follows: TGTGCCAGCAGCTACGTTACCACTAGCGGGAGTTCCTACGAGCAGTACTTC. This encodes CASSYVTTSGSSYEQYF.

The chain couples TRBV11-2 to TRBJ2-5; no definite D call. The germline gives CDR1 SGHAT, CDR2 FQNNGV. V was shortened by 1 base and J by 4 bases, with 7 bases between the two germline ends. This CDR3 is built from 13 residues. Here the CDR3 DNA reads TGTGCCAGCAGCTTAGTCTTCGGAGAGACCCAGTACTTC. This codes for CASSLVFGETQYF.

The chain has TRBV28 and TRBJ1-1, with D tentatively TRBD1 (5 bases). The V and J ends lost 3 bases and 5 bases respectively, with 25 bases between them. The CDR3 runs 18 residues. The germline CDR1 and CDR2 sequences are MDHEN and SYDVKM. The CDR3 protein is CASSFLPGRGSVGTEAFF. The CDR3 DNA reads TGTGCCAGCAGTTTCCTCCCGGGACGGGGGTCGGTGGGGACTGAAGCTTTCTTT.

The chain employs TRBV4-2 and TRBJ1-3, with 10 nucleotides matching TRBD1. The germline CDR1 and CDR2 sequences are LGHNA and YNFKEQ. The CDR3 sequence is 17 residues long. V trimming: 0 bases; J trimming: 0 bases; junction bases outside the gene matches: 2. CDR3 residues: CASSQDRTGGSGNTIYF. CDR3 in DNA: TGTGCCAGCAGCCAAGATAGGACAGGGGGCTCTGGAAACACCATATATTTT.

The chain joins TRBV5-4 to TRBJ1-4; 9 bases map to TRBD1. The CDR3 is made up of 14 amino acids. CDR1 and CDR2 from the germline V gene are SGHNT and YYREEE (reference sequence). V shed 4 bases and J 8 bases; nucleotides not matched to a gene: 6. CDR3 sequence (DNA): TGTGCCAGCAGCCAACAGGGGGCTGGCGAAAAACTGTTTTTT. Encoded protein: CASSQQGAGEKLFF.